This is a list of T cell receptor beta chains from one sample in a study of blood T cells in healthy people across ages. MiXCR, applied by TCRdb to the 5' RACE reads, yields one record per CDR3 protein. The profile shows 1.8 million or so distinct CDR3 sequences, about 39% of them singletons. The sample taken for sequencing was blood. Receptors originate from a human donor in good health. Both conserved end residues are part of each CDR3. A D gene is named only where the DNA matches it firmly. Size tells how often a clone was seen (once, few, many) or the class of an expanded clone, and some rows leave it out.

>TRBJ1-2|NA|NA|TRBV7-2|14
TGTGCCAGCAGCTTAAAGGGTATTAGTTTCGGCTACACCTTC
CASSLKGISFGYTF
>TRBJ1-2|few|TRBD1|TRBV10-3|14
TGTGCCATCAGTGAGCAGGGGGCGGCTCAAGGCTACACCTTC
CAISEQGAAQGYTF
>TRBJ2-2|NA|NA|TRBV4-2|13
TGTGCCAGCAGCCAAACAGGGAACGGGGAGCTGTTTTTT
CASSQTGNGELFF
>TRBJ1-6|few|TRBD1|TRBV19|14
TGTGCCAGTAGTGCCACAGGGGGCGATTCACCCCTCCACTTT
CASSATGGDSPLHF
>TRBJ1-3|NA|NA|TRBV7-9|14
TGTGCCAGCAGCCTACAGGCGGCTGGAAACACCATATATTTT
CASSLQAAGNTIYF
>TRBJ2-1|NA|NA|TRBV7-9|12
TGTGCCAGCAGCTTAGTGCTAGCAGGGCAGTTCTTC
CASSLVLAGQFF
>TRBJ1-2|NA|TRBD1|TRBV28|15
TGTGCCAGCAGTTTCACGGGACAGGGTCCCTATGGCTACACCTTC
CASSFTGQGPYGYTF
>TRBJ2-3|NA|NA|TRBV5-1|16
TGCGCCAGCAGCCTCCCCGGGGGATCTGGCACAGATACGCAGTATTTT
CASSLPGGSGTDTQYF
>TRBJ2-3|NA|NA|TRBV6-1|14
TGTGCCAGCAGTGATCAGGACCAGCTGGATACGCAGTATTTT
CASSDQDQLDTQYF
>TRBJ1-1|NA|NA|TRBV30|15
TGTGCCTGGAGTGTACCAAGACGGGGATCTACTCCAGCTTTCTTT
CAWSVPRRGSTPAFF
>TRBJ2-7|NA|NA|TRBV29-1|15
TGCAGCGTTGAACCATTAGCGGTCTCCTACAATGAGCAGTACTTC
CSVEPLAVSYNEQYF
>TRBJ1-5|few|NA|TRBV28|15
TGTGCCGGCATCAGGCAGGGGATAAACAATCAGCCCCAGCATTTT
CAGIRQGINNQPQHF
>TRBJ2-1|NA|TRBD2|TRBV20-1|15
TGCAGTGCTCCACATAGCGGGGGCTCCTACAATGAGCAGTTCTTC
CSAPHSGGSYNEQFF
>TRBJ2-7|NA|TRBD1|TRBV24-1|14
TGTGCCACCAGTGAGACAGGGGAAGGATACGAGCAGTACTTC
CATSETGEGYEQYF
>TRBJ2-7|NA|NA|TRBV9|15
TGTGCCAGCAGCGTAGGGGCAGGGGACGGCTACGAGCAGTACTTC
CASSVGAGDGYEQYF
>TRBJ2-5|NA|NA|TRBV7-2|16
TGTGCCAGCAGCTTAGCGCTATCGACTCCCCAAGAGACCCAGTACTTC
CASSLALSTPQETQYF